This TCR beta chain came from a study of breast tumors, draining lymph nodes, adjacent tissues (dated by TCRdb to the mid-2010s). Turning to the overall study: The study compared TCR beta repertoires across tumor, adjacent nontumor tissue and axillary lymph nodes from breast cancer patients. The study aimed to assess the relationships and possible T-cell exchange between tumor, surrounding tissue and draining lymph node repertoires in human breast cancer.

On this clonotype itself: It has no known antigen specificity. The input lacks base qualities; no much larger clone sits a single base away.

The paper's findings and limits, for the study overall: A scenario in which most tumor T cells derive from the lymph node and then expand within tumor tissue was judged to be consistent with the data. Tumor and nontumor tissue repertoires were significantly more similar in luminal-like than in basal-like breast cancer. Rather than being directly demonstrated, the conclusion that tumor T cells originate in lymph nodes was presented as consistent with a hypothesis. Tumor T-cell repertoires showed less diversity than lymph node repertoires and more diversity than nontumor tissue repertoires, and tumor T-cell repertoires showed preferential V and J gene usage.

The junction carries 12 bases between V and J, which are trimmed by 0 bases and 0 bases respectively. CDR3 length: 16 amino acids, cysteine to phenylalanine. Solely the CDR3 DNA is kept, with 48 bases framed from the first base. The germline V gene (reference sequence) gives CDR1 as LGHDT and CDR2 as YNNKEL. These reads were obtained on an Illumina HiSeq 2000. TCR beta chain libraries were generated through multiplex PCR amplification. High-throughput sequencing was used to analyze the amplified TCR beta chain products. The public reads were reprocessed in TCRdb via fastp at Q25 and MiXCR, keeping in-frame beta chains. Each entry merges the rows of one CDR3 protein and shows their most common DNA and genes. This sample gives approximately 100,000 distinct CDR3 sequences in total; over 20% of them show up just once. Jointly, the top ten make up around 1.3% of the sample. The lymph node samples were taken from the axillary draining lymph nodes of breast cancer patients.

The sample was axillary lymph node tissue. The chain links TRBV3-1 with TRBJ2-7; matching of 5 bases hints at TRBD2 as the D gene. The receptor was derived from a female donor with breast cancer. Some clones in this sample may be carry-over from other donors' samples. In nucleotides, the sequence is TGTGCCAGCAGCCAAGACTGGACTGTTAGCTCCTACGAGCAGTACTTC. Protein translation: CASSQDWTVSSYEQYF.